These 19 T cell receptor beta chains share one sample of origin, sequenced in a study of T cell changes during pregnancy in multiple sclerosis. Some clones are missing from TCRdb's copy, which holds only in-frame ones; the method was immunoSEQ multiplex PCR. The sample has 65,000 to 80,000 clones, approximately 95% seen once. The sample in question was peripheral blood, obtained in the first trimester of pregnancy. The receptors shown here come from a female donor with multiple sclerosis, enrolled in a pregnancy study.

The chain links TRBV29-1 to TRBJ2-7, with D perhaps TRBD2 (5 bases). Trimming removed 4 bases from V and 7 bases from J, with 11 bases in between. Germline V gives CDR1 SQVTM, CDR2 ANQGSEA. The CDR3 is 11 amino acids. CDR3: CSVVGEREQYF. CDR3 in DNA: TGCAGCGTTGTTGGCGAGCGGGAGCAGTACTTC.

This chain connects TRBV7-9 to TRBJ1-4; D call uncertain. CDR3 size: 12 residues. Germline CDR1 SEHNR, CDR2 FQNEAQ (reference sequence). V lost 4 bases to trimming and J lost 8 bases, with 8 bases between them. The CDR3 is CASSSREEKLFF. In nucleotides, the CDR3 is TGTGCCAGCAGCTCTAGGGAGGAAAAACTGTTTTTT.

The V and J genes are TRBV9 and TRBJ2-3; 9 nucleotides agree with TRBD2. CDR3 size: 15 residues. V lost 3 bases to trimming and J lost 2 bases; unmatched junction nucleotides: 4. Looked up from germline, CDR1 is SGDLS and CDR2 is YYNGEE. This chain's CDR3 is CASSAIAGATDTQYF. In DNA form, the CDR3 reads TGTGCCAGCAGCGCCATAGCGGGGGCCACAGATACGCAGTATTTT. The full variable domain, with the rest looked up from reference TRBV9 and TRBJ2-3, is DSGVTQTPKHLITATGQRVTLRCSPRSGDLSVYWYQQSLDQGLQFLIQYYNGEERAKGNILERFSAQQFPDLHSELNLSSLELGDSALYFCASSAIAGATDTQYFGPGTRLTVL.

CDR3 region: CASSMDRWNTEAFF. The CDR3 nucleotides are TGTGCCAGTAGTATGGACAGGTGGAACACTGAAGCTTTCTTT. This chain uses TRBV19 with TRBJ1-1; the match to TRBD1 covers 7 bases. V was clipped by 3 bases and J by 1 base; unmatched bases: 2. From germline, CDR1 is LNHDA and CDR2 SQIVND (reference sequence). This CDR3 is built from 14 residues.

J is TRBJ1-5 and V is TRBV2; 8 bases align to TRBD1. The CDR3 consists of 13 residues. From germline, CDR1 is SNHLY and CDR2 FYNNEI. Trimming took 9 bases from V and 1 from J; bases not matched to a gene: 2. The CDR3: CASDRGSNQPQHF. In DNA form, the CDR3 reads TGTGCCAGTGACAGGGGAAGCAATCAGCCCCAGCATTTT.

The chain uses TRBV5-5 and TRBJ1-5, with 7 bases lining up with TRBD1. Germline CDR1 reads SGHKS; CDR2 reads YYEKEE (reference sequence). The trim removed 0 bases at V and 5 bases at J, leaving 14 bases unmatched. CDR3 length: 18 amino acids. CDR3 nucleotides: TGTGCCAGCAGCTTGGCCCCGAGACTGGGACAGTTCGATCAGCCCCAGCATTTT. Translated, it gives CASSLAPRLGQFDQPQHF.

Points on this clone: The identical CDR3 is also encoded by other nucleotide sequences in the sample. V usage is TRBV27 and J usage is TRBJ1-1; 9 positions match TRBD1. After removal of 0 bases from V and 3 bases from J, the junction contained 2 bases not matched to a gene. The CDR3 sequence is 15 residues long. The germline V gene has CDR1 MNHEY and CDR2 SMNVEV (reference sequence). CDR3 bases: TGTGCCAGCAGTTTATCGACAGGGGGGTACACTGAAGCTTTCTTT. This encodes CASSLSTGGYTEAFF.

Regarding this clone: Other DNA sequences in the sample encode the same CDR3. The chain carries TRBV7-2 and TRBJ2-7; a possible D gene is TRBD2 (6 bases). The germline V gene has CDR1 SGHTA and CDR2 FQGNSA. The CDR3 extends over 14 amino acids. V lost 0 bases and J lost 3, with 9 bases in between. The CDR3 sequence: CASSLAGGNYEQYF. The CDR3 DNA sequence: TGTGCCAGCAGCTTAGCTGGGGGGAACTACGAGCAGTACTTC.

CDR3 nucleotide sequence: TGCAGCGTTGAAAAGGGACAGGTTAGCTATGGCTACACCTTC. It specifies CSVEKGQVSYGYTF. The gene calls are TRBV29-1 and TRBJ1-2; 8 bases match TRBD1. J gave up 4 bases and V 2 bases, and 6 bases lay outside the gene matches. Germline V gene data show CDR1 as SQVTM and CDR2 as ANQGSEA. The CDR3 sequence is 14 residues long.

CDR3 DNA: TGTGCCAGCAGGGGGCGGGGGCGGAACACCGGGGAGCTGTTTTTT. Amino acid sequence: CASRGRGRNTGELFF. V gene TRBV2 combines with J gene TRBJ2-2, with D perhaps matching TRBD2 (7 bases). The CDR3 has 15 amino acids. Trimming pared 6 bases from V and 1 base from J, leaving 12 bases between. Germline values: CDR1 SNHLY, CDR2 FYNNEI.

This clone was recorded once. J is TRBJ2-7 and V is TRBV25-1; 7 nucleotides agree with TRBD2. Germline values: CDR1 MGHDK, CDR2 SYGVNS. The CDR3 sequence is 13 residues long. Trimming at V came to 5 bases and at J to 3 bases, leaving 4 bases not matched to a gene. CDR3 sequence reads: CASSYAGDYEQYF. In DNA, the CDR3 is TGTGCCAGCAGTTACGCGGGAGACTACGAGCAGTACTTC.

The J gene is TRBJ2-7, the V gene TRBV19; 10 positions match TRBD2. Germline trimming cut 3 bases from V and 6 bases from J; bases unmatched to any gene: 11. CDR1 and CDR2 from the germline V gene are LNHDA and SQIVND (reference sequence). This CDR3 has 16 residues. CDR3: CASSIFSSGGAVEQYF. CDR3 DNA sequence: TGTGCCAGTAGTATCTTTTCGAGCGGGGGGGCGGTCGAGCAGTACTTC.

The chain has TRBV18 and TRBJ2-2; 12 nucleotides match TRBD2. The germline V gene has CDR1 KGHSH and CDR2 LQKENI. This CDR3 region has 17 residues. V was pared by 3 bases and J by 0 bases, with 2 bases of the junction left unmatched. The CDR3 loop reads CASSPRTSGTNTGELFF. In DNA form, the CDR3 reads TGTGCCAGCTCACCCAGGACTAGCGGGACGAACACCGGGGAGCTGTTTTTT.

The chain is built from TRBV6-1 and TRBJ1-5; D gene ambiguous. Germline V gives CDR1 MNHNS, CDR2 SASEGT. Trimming removed 6 bases from V and 11 bases from J, with 11 bases in between. CDR3 length: 11 amino acids. The CDR3 DNA reads as TGTGCCAGCAGCCTTTCTCGTACCCAGCATTTT. As protein: CASSLSRTQHF.

This clone appeared once. This sequence joins TRBV14 and TRBJ2-7; 10 positions match TRBD2. J gave up 6 bases and V 0 bases, and 5 bases lay outside the gene matches. The germline gives CDR1 SGHDN, CDR2 FVKESK. The CDR3 has 15 residues. The CDR3 region has the DNA TGTGCCAGCAGCCAAGATCTAGCGGGAGTGAGCGAGCAGTACTTC. This gives the protein CASSQDLAGVSEQYF.

The chain has TRBV4-2 and TRBJ2-7; 14 bases match TRBD2. CDR1 LGHNA and CDR2 YNFKEQ come from the germline V gene. V trimming: 4 bases; J trimming: 2 bases; junction bases outside the gene matches: 4. The CDR3 sequence is 16 residues long. The CDR3 sequence is CASSPGTSGRTYEQYF. The CDR3 DNA follows: TGTGCCAGCAGCCCTGGGACTAGCGGGAGAACCTACGAGCAGTACTTC.

This clone was counted a few times. V and J are TRBV10-3 and TRBJ1-2; 8 bases agree with TRBD1. The CDR3 extends over 18 amino acids. CDR1 ENHRY and CDR2 SYGVKD come from the germline V gene. J lost 7 bases, V lost 5 bases, and 21 bases had no gene match. CDR3 DNA sequence: TGTGCCATCAGTCTAGAAGGACAGGGAATCTTCGGTTCGGCTGGCTACACCTTC. This gives the protein CAISLEGQGIFGSAGYTF.

The rearrangement joins TRBV19 to TRBJ2-1, with 7 bases aligning to TRBD2. V shed 10 bases, J shed 4 bases, and the junction held 4 bases outside the gene matches. Germline V gene sequence: CDR1 LNHDA, CDR2 SQIVND (reference sequence). CDR3 size: 12 residues. CDR3 sequence: CATSSGYNEQFF. CDR3 nucleotides: TGTGCCACCTCTAGCGGTTACAATGAGCAGTTCTTC.

The chain has TRBV7-2 and TRBJ2-3; 7 nucleotides agree with TRBD2. V gave up 5 bases and J gave up 2 bases; unmatched junction bases: 7. Germline V lookup: CDR1 SGHTA, CDR2 FQGNSA. The CDR3 has 15 residues. CDR3 DNA: TGTGCCAGCAGCCCCAAGCGGGGATCCACAGATACGCAGTATTTT. This encodes CASSPKRGSTDTQYF.